Shown below are 28 T cell receptor beta chains from a single sample sequenced in a study of shared clonotypes between healthy human individuals. Sequencing used immunoSEQ multiplex PCR; TCRdb keeps in-frame clones, though not all of them. The sample holds approximately 1.4 million clones; 95% to 99% are singletons and the top ten take less than 0.55%. The sequencing sample was made of naive CD4+ T cells sorted from blood. Subset meaning: CD45RA+ positively selected. All receptors derive from a young man in good health.

The genes are TRBV10-1 and TRBJ2-1, with 11 bases lining up with TRBD2. Germline CDR1 WNHNN, CDR2 SYGVQD (reference sequence). The CDR3 covers 17 residues. The trim removed 2 bases at V and 5 bases at J, leaving 8 bases unmatched. The CDR3 bases are TGCGCCAGCAGTGAGCCCGGACTAGCGGGTTCAAACAATGAGCAGTTCTTC. Protein sequence: CASSEPGLAGSNNEQFF.

CDR3 region: CASSSGGVSTDTQYF. The CDR3 nucleotides are TGCGCCAGCAGCTCAGGGGGCGTAAGCACAGATACGCAGTATTTT. The chain combines TRBV10-1 with TRBJ2-3; 8 positions match TRBD1. The CDR3 has 15 residues. Trimming cost V 6 bases and J 0 bases; bases outside gene matches: 5. CDR1 and CDR2 (germline): WNHNN, SYGVQD (reference sequence).

The chain combines TRBV4-1 with TRBJ2-7, with 8 bases matching TRBD1. Losses at the gene ends were 0 bases for V and 2 bases for J; bases not matched to a gene: 6. This CDR3 is built from 16 residues. Germline V gene data show CDR1 as MGHRA and CDR2 as YSYEKL. In DNA, the CDR3 is TGCGCCAGCAGCCAAGATGGAGCAGGGGGCACCTACGAGCAGTACTTC. Residues: CASSQDGAGGTYEQYF.

This clone was observed a handful of times. The rearrangement links TRBV5-6 to TRBJ1-3, with no clear D. The CDR3 has 16 amino acids. CDR1 is SGHDT and CDR2 is YYEEEE in the germline V gene. Trimming shortened V by 7 bases and J by 0 bases, and 17 bases separated the two germline ends. The chain's CDR3 is CASGNYNLRSGNTIYF. In DNA, the CDR3 is TGTGCCAGCGGCAACTATAACTTGCGCTCTGGAAACACCATATATTTT.

The rearrangement links TRBV10-1 to TRBJ2-7, with 8 bases identical to TRBD1. Germline-derived CDR1 and CDR2 are WNHNN and SYGVQD (reference sequence). V was pared by 0 bases and J by 7 bases, with 5 bases of the junction left unmatched. CDR3 length: 14 residues. The CDR3 sequence is CASSESKQGGEQYF. Here the CDR3 DNA reads TGCGCCAGCAGTGAGTCGAAACAGGGGGGAGAGCAGTACTTC.

The chain recombines TRBV5-1 with TRBJ2-5, with TRBD2 as a possible D gene (6 bases). V shed 4 bases and J shed 5 bases, with 18 bases lying between them. Germline V gene data show CDR1 as SGHRS and CDR2 as YFSETQ. The CDR3 has 15 residues. CDR3: CASSPEGSPRETQYF. The CDR3 nucleotides read TGCGCCAGCAGCCCGGAGGGGTCCCCTCGGGAGACCCAGTACTTC.

For this clone: Germline is not matched at one junction end, which may reflect a read error. The gene calls are TRBV2 and TRBJ2-2; D ambiguous. CDR3 length equals 13 residues. Germline V gene data show CDR1 as SNHLY and CDR2 as FYNNEI. The CDR3 loop is CASSELSTTSGIF. DNA for the CDR3: TGTGCCAGCAGTGAGCTCTCGACCACGAGTGGGATTTTT.

The chain employs TRBV27 and TRBJ2-7; 14 bases are a match to TRBD2. Trimming cost V 5 bases and J 7 bases; bases outside gene matches: 16. The CDR3 sequence is 18 residues long. The germline V gene has CDR1 MNHEY and CDR2 SMNVEV (reference sequence). DNA of the CDR3: TGTGCCAGCAGTCCTTCCCGGGGACTAGCGGGAGCTCCAGTGGAGCAGTACTTC. Amino acids: CASSPSRGLAGAPVEQYF.

This clone was observed once. The rearrangement uses TRBV19 and TRBJ1-1, with 7 bases identical to TRBD1. The V segment lost 1 base and the J segment 5 bases; nucleotides outside the gene matches: 13. The CDR3 sequence is 17 residues long. The V gene's germline CDR1 is LNHDA and CDR2 SQIVND (reference sequence). CDR3 sequence reads: CASSIAGGGYRGTEAFF. The CDR3 coding sequence is TGTGCCAGTAGTATAGCAGGGGGAGGGTATCGTGGGACTGAAGCTTTCTTT.

This chain connects TRBV7-6 to TRBJ2-3, with 7 bases lining up with TRBD2. Germline V gene data show CDR1 as SGHVS and CDR2 as FNYEAQ. CDR3 size: 13 residues. V dropped 7 bases and J dropped 4; count of bases not matched to a gene: 5. The CDR3 protein is CASTGGSSDTQYF. DNA for the CDR3: TGTGCCAGCACGGGCGGGAGTTCAGATACGCAGTATTTT.

The rearrangement links TRBV5-4 to TRBJ1-4, with D hard to call. Trimming left V 0 bases short and J 0 bases short, with 6 bases between. This CDR3 is built from 15 residues. Germline loops: CDR1 SGHNT, CDR2 YYREEE (reference sequence). CDR3 sequence reads: CASSLELATNEKLFF. CDR3 DNA: TGTGCCAGCAGCTTGGAGCTTGCAACTAATGAAAAACTGTTTTTT. The variable domain in full, with the rest retrieved from reference TRBV5-4 and TRBJ1-4, is ETGVTQSPTHLIKTRGQQVTLRCSSQSGHNTVSWYQQALGQGPQFIFQYYREEENGRGNFPPRFSGLQFPNYSSELNVNALELDDSALYLCASSLELATNEKLFFGSGTQLSVL.

This chain uses TRBV2 with TRBJ2-1; possible D gene TRBD1, 6 bases. The germline gives CDR1 SNHLY, CDR2 FYNNEI. This CDR3 is built from 14 residues. Trimming took 8 bases from V and 3 from J, leaving 14 bases between them. Written as DNA, the CDR3 is TGTGCCAGCCGGTACAGGACAGACTACAATGAGCAGTTCTTC. As protein: CASRYRTDYNEQFF.

The chain couples TRBV4-1 to TRBJ2-5, with D maybe TRBD1 (6 bases). Germline CDR1 reads MGHRA; CDR2 reads YSYEKL. Trimming removed 4 bases from V and 4 bases from J, with 19 bases in between. The CDR3 totals 16 residues. The chain's CDR3 is CASSPRTNFRGETQYF. The CDR3 DNA is TGCGCCAGCAGCCCGCGGACAAACTTCAGGGGAGAGACCCAGTACTTC.

For this clone: This CDR3 is also generated by other DNA sequences in the sample. The gene calls are TRBV5-1 and TRBJ2-1, with 10 bases fitting TRBD2. Germline CDR1 reads SGHRS; CDR2 reads YFSETQ. Trimming took 3 bases from V and 6 from J; bases not matched to a gene: 3. The CDR3 loop spans 14 amino acids. The chain's CDR3 is CASSSPSGSNEQFF. The DNA for the CDR3 is TGCGCCAGCAGCTCCCCTAGCGGGAGCAATGAGCAGTTCTTC.

The chain recombines TRBV5-5 with TRBJ2-1; possible D gene TRBD2, 6 bases. Germline CDR1 reads SGHKS; CDR2 reads YYEKEE (reference sequence). The CDR3 contains 14 residues. The V end lost 4 bases, the J end lost 8 bases, and 16 bases lay between the germline ends. The CDR3, as DNA: TGTGCCAGCAGCGTGGGACTCCGCGGTTATGAGCAGTTCTTC. Its protein product is CASSVGLRGYEQFF.

This rearrangement joins TRBV30 to TRBJ1-5; D gene ambiguous. The germline gives CDR1 GTSNPN, CDR2 SVGIG (reference sequence). The CDR3 runs 14 residues. V dropped 0 bases and J dropped 0 bases, with 6 bases sitting between them. The CDR3 DNA is TGTGCCTGGAGTGTCTCAGATAGCAATCAGCCCCAGCATTTT. Its translation is CAWSVSDSNQPQHF.

The J gene is TRBJ2-2, the V gene TRBV9; TRBD2 matches at 8 bases. V dropped 3 bases and J dropped 5; count of bases not matched to a gene: 6. The CDR3 has 15 amino acids. CDR1 and CDR2 from the germline V gene are SGDLS and YYNGEE. The CDR3 bases are TGTGCCAGCAGCGAGGGACTAGTTCTAACCGGGGAGCTGTTTTTT. Translated: CASSEGLVLTGELFF. The full variable domain, its missing parts supplied by reference TRBV9 and TRBJ2-2, is DSGVTQTPKHLITATGQRVTLRCSPRSGDLSVYWYQQSLDQGLQFLIQYYNGEERAKGNILERFSAQQFPDLHSELNLSSLELGDSALYFCASSEGLVLTGELFFGEGSRLTVL.

The V gene is TRBV28, the J gene TRBJ2-7, with TRBD1 as a possible D gene (6 bases). CDR3 size: 16 residues. V shed 10 bases and J shed 0 bases, with 22 bases lying between them. Germline lookup yields CDR1 MDHEN and CDR2 SYDVKM. This chain's CDR3 is CATYSQIPDSSYEQYF. The DNA for the CDR3 is TGTGCCACCTACAGTCAGATCCCGGACAGCTCCTACGAGCAGTACTTC.

This clone was seen a single time. The genes are TRBV14 and TRBJ2-3; 12 nucleotides agree with TRBD2. Trimming cost V 3 bases and J 3 bases; bases outside gene matches: 10. This CDR3 has 18 amino acids. Germline assignment: CDR1 SGHDN and CDR2 FVKESK. As DNA, the CDR3 is TGTGCCAGCAGCCAGGAAACACGACTAGCGGGAGTGACAGATACGCAGTATTTT. Its protein is CASSQETRLAGVTDTQYF.

As for this clone: The same CDR3 arises from other DNA sequences in this sample as well. The rearrangement joins TRBV5-1 to TRBJ2-7, with D perhaps matching TRBD2 (6 bases). The germline V gene has CDR1 SGHRS and CDR2 YFSETQ. The CDR3 loop spans 14 amino acids. V was clipped by 0 bases and J by 2 bases, with 9 bases between them. CDR3: CASSLEAGPYEQYF. The CDR3 DNA reads TGCGCCAGCAGCTTGGAGGCGGGGCCCTACGAGCAGTACTTC.

J is TRBJ2-7 and V is TRBV27, with a possible D match to TRBD1 (5 bases). This CDR3 comprises 15 residues. V shed 2 bases and J shed 0 bases, with 11 bases lying between them. In germline, CDR1 is MNHEY, CDR2 SMNVEV (reference sequence). CDR3 sequence (DNA): TGTGCCAGCAGTTTACCAGGGTCCCCCTCCTACGAGCAGTACTTC. As protein: CASSLPGSPSYEQYF.

This chain uses TRBV7-9 with TRBJ2-5; D uncertain. CDR1 and CDR2 (germline): SEHNR, FQNEAQ (reference sequence). With 6 bases removed from V and 5 bases from J, the gap between germline ends came to 7 bases. The CDR3 length is 11 residues. In nucleotides, the CDR3 is TGTGCCAGCAGGGCCGGGGAGACCCAGTACTTC. The encoded protein is CASRAGETQYF.

The rearrangement uses TRBV7-2 and TRBJ2-3, with D tentatively TRBD1 (5 bases). Trimming removed 1 base at V and 7 bases at J, with 12 bases between. The CDR3 is 14 amino acids. Looked up from germline, CDR1 is SGHTA and CDR2 is FQGNSA. CDR3 amino acids: CASSLGQGGNTQYF. CDR3 nucleotide sequence: TGTGCCAGCAGCTTAGGCCAGGGTGGGAATACGCAGTATTTT.

The chain couples TRBV23-1 to TRBJ2-1; 8 nucleotides align to TRBD2. TRBV23-1 is placed among ORFs of uncertain function. The CDR3 is 18 residues long. V was pared by 3 bases and J by 0 bases, with 10 bases of the junction left unmatched. The CDR3 protein is CASSHSPGGASSYNEQFF. The CDR3 DNA reads as TGCGCCAGCAGTCACTCCCCCGGGGGGGCAAGCTCCTACAATGAGCAGTTCTTC.

V and J are TRBV2 and TRBJ2-3; D possibly matches TRBD1 or TRBD2 (5 bases each). Deletions cut 6 bases from V and 0 bases from J, with 13 bases between. In germline, CDR1 is SNHLY, CDR2 FYNNEI. The CDR3 runs to 15 residues. The CDR3 loop reads CASSSGTRSTDTQYF. The DNA of the CDR3 is TGTGCCAGCAGCTCCGGGACCCGAAGCACAGATACGCAGTATTTT.

V gene TRBV19 combines with J gene TRBJ2-7, with D hard to call. This CDR3 spans 14 amino acids. Trimming shortened V by 5 bases and J by 2 bases, and 13 bases separated the two germline ends. CDR1 is LNHDA, CDR2 SQIVND, per germline (reference sequence). CDR3 sequence: CASSPVAGPYEQYF. CDR3 in DNA: TGTGCCAGTAGTCCCGTTGCAGGTCCCTACGAGCAGTACTTC.

For the CDR3, the DNA is TGTGCCAGCACCCCAATAGCGGGACCGGGTAGGAGGTTCTTC. Translating gives CASTPIAGPGRRFF. The chain joins TRBV2 to TRBJ2-1; TRBD2 matches at 8 bases. V dropped 7 bases and J dropped 15; count of bases not matched to a gene: 17. Per germline, CDR1 SNHLY and CDR2 FYNNEI. The CDR3 runs to 14 residues.

The sample holds one count of this clone. The CDR3 region is CASAGDGQETQYF. As DNA, the CDR3 is TGTGCCAGCGCAGGGGACGGACAAGAGACCCAGTACTTC. The genes are TRBV28 and TRBJ2-5; TRBD1 is a possible D gene (6 bases). The CDR3 contains 13 residues. The germline V and J ends were trimmed by 8 bases and 2 bases, with 12 bases remaining between them. Per the germline V gene, CDR1 is MDHEN and CDR2 is SYDVKM. The full variable domain, in which reference TRBV28 and TRBJ2-5 provide the parts outside the CDR3, is DVKVTQSSRYLVKRTGEKVFLECVQDMDHENMFWYRQDPGLGLRLIYFSYDVKMKEKGDIPEGYSVSREKKERFSLILESASTNQTSMYLCASAGDGQETQYFGPGTRLLVL.